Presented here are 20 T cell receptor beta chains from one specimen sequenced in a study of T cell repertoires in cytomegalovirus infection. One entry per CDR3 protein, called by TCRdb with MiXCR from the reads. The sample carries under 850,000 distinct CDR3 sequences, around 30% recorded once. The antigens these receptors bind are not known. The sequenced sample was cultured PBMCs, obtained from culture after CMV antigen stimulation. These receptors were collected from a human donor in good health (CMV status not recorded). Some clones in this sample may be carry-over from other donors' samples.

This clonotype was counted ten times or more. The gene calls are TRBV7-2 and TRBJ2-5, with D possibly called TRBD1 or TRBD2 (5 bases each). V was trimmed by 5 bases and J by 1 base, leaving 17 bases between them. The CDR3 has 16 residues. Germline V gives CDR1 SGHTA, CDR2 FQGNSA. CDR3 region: CASSPATGRPQETQYF. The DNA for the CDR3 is TGTGCCAGCAGCCCAGCTACGGGGCGACCCCAAGAGACCCAGTACTTC.

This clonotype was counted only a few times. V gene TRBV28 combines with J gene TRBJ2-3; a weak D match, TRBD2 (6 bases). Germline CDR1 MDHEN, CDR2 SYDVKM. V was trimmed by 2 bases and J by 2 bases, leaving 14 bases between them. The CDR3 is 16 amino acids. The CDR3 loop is CASSLKLRGTTDTQYF. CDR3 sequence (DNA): TGTGCCAGCAGTTTAAAACTACGCGGGACCACAGATACGCAGTATTTT.

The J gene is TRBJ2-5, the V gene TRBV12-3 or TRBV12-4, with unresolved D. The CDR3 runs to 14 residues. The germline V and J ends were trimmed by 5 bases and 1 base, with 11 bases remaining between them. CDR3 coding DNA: TGTGCCAGCAGTCCCCTCCTTGGCCAAGAGACCCAGTACTTC. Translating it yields CASSPLLGQETQYF.

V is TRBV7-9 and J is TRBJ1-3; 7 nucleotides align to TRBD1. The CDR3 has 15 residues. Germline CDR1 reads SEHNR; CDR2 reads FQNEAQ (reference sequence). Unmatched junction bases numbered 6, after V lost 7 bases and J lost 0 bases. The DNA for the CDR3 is TGTGCCAGCACGGACACAGGGGACTCTGGAAACACCATATATTTT. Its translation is CASTDTGDSGNTIYF.

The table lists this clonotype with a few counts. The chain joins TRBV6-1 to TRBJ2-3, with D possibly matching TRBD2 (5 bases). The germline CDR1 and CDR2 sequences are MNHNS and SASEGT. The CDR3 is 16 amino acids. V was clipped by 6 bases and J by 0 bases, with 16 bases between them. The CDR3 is CASRTTPWTSTDTQYF. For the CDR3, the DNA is TGTGCCAGCAGGACAACCCCTTGGACTAGCACAGATACGCAGTATTTT.

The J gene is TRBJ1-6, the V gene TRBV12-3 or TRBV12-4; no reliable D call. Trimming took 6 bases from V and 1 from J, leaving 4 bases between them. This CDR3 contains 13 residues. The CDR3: CASRRSYNSPLHF. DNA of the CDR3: TGTGCCAGCAGACGGTCCTATAATTCACCCCTCCACTTT.

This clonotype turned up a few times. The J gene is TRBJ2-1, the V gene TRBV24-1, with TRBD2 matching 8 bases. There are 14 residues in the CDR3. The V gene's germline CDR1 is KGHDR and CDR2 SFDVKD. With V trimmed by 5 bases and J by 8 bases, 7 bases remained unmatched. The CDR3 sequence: CATSAPGGDDEQFF. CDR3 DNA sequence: TGTGCCACCAGTGCCCCGGGGGGGGATGATGAGCAGTTCTTC.

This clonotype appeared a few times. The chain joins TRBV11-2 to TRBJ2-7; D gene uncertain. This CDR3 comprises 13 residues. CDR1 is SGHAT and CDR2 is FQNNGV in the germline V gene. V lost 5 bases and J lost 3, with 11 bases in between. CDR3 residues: CASSPRSFYEQYF. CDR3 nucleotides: TGTGCCAGCAGCCCCAGGTCCTTCTACGAGCAGTACTTC. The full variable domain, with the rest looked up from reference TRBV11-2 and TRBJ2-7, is EAGVAQSPRYKIIEKRQSVAFWCNPISGHATLYWYQQILGQGPKLLIQFQNNGVVDDSQLPKDRFSAERLKGVDSTLKIQPAKLEDSAVYLCASSPRSFYEQYFGPGTRLTVT.

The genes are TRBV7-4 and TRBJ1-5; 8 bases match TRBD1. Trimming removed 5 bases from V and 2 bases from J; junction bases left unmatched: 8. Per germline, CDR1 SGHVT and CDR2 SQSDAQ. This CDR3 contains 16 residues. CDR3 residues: CASSPYLDRGNQPQHF. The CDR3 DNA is TGTGCCAGCAGCCCTTACCTGGACAGGGGCAATCAGCCCCAGCATTTT. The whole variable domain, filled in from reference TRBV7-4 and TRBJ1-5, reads GAGVSQSPRYKVAKRGRDVALRCDSISGHVTLYWYRQTLGQGSEVLTYSQSDAQRDKSGRPSGRFSAERPERSVSTLKIQRTEQGDSAVYLCASSPYLDRGNQPQHFGDGTRLSIL.

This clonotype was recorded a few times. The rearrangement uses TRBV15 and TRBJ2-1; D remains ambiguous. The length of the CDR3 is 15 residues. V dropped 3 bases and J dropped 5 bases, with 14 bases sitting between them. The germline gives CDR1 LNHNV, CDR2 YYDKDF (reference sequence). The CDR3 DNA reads TGTGCCACCAGCAGGGACCCCCTGTTGGACAATGAGCAGTTCTTC. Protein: CATSRDPLLDNEQFF.

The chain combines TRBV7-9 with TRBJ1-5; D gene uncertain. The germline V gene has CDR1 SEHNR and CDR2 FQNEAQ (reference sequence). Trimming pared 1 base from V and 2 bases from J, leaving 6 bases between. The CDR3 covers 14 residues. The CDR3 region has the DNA TGTGCCAGCAGCTTAGAATGGGGCAATCAGCCCCAGCATTTT. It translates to CASSLEWGNQPQHF.

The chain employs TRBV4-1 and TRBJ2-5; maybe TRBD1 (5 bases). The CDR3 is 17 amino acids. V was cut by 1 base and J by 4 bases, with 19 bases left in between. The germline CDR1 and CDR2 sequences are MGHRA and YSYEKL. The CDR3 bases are TGCGCCAGCAGCCAAGTAATCATTGGGGCCTCGAGAGAGACCCAGTACTTC. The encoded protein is CASSQVIIGASRETQYF.

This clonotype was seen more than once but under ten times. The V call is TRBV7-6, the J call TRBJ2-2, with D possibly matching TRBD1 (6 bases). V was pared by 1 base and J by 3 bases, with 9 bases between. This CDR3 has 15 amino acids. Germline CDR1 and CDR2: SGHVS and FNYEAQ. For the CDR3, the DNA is TGTGCCAGCAGCTTAGTACAGGGCCACACCGGGGAGCTGTTTTTT. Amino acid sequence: CASSLVQGHTGELFF.

CDR3 bases: TGTGCCAGCAGCGAAGGATTGGGCGGGCCTACAGATACGCAGTATTTT. Encoded protein: CASSEGLGGPTDTQYF. V and J are TRBV5-4 and TRBJ2-3, with D perhaps TRBD2 (5 bases). Trimming left V 4 bases short and J 3 bases short, with 18 bases between. CDR1 and CDR2 (germline): SGHNT, YYREEE (reference sequence). This CDR3 has 16 residues.

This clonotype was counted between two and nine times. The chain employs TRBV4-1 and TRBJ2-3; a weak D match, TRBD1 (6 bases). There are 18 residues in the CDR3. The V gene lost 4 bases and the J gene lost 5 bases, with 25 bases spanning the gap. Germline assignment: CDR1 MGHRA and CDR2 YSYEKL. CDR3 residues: CASSPLGKLPQGGDTQYF. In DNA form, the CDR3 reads TGCGCCAGCAGCCCCCTCGGGAAGCTACCTCAAGGGGGAGATACGCAGTATTTT.

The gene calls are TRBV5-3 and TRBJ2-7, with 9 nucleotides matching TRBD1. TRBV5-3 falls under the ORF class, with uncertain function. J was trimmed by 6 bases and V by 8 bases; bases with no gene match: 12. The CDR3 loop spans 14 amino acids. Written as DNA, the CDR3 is TGTGCCAGCAGCCGCCGGGACAGGGATGTCGAGCAGTACTTC. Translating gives CASSRRDRDVEQYF.

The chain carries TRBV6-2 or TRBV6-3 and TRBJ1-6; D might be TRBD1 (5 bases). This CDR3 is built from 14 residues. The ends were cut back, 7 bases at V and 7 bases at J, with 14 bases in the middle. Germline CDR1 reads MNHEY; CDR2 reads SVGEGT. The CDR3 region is CASTPGNWNSPLHF. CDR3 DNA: TGTGCCAGCACCCCAGGGAATTGGAATTCACCCCTCCACTTT.

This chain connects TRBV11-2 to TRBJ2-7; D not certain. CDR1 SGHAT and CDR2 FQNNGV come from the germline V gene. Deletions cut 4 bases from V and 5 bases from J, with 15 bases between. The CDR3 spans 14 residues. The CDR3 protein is CASSSARVLHEQYF. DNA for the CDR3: TGTGCCAGCAGCTCGGCTAGGGTGCTCCACGAGCAGTACTTC.

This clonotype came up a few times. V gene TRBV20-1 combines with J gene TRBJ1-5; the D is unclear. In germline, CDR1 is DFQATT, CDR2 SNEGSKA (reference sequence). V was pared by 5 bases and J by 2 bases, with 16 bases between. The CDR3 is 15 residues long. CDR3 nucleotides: TGCAGTGCTGCAAGTTCGGGTTTCGGCAATCAGCCCCAGCATTTT. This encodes CSAASSGFGNQPQHF.

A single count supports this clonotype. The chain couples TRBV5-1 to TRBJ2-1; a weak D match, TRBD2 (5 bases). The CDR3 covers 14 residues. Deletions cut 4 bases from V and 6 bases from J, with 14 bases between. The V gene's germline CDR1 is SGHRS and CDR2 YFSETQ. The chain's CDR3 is CASSLTGWGNEQFF. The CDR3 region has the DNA TGCGCCAGCAGCCTCACGGGGTGGGGCAATGAGCAGTTCTTC.